A selection of T cell receptor beta chains follows, all from one sample in a study of T cell responses to AZD1222 COVID-19 vaccine. Assay: immunoSEQ multiplex PCR; the TCRdb copy retains only in-frame clones and omits some. This table has 80,000 to 100,000 clones, more than 80% appearing once. The input for sequencing was peripheral blood, taken on day 0 of AZD1222 vaccination. The source is an adult in good health. The CDR3 runs from the conserved cysteine through the conserved F or W. The D gene is left open where the match is weak. Clone size appears in some rows only: once, few, many, or a class for an expanded clone.

cdr3_aa cdr3_nt d_call clone_size j_call v_call
CASSQSRQGSSYEQYF TGCGCCAGCAGCCAGTCTCGACAGGGGAGCTCCTACGAGCAGTACTTC TRBD1 - TRBJ2-7 TRBV4-3
CATSAQGAGEKLFF TGTGCCACGAGTGCTCAGGGGGCGGGGGAAAAACTGTTTTTT TRBD1 - TRBJ1-4 TRBV2
CASRNQGRSYEQYF TGTGCCAGCCGAAATCAGGGTCGGTCTTACGAGCAGTACTTC - - TRBJ2-7 TRBV6-5
CASKVGHANSPLHF TGTGCCAGCAAGGTCGGTCATGCGAATTCACCCCTCCACTTT - - TRBJ1-6 TRBV27
CASTPTGFNYGYTF TGTGCCAGCACCCCAACTGGGTTTAACTATGGCTACACCTTC - - TRBJ1-2 TRBV6-2/TRBV6-3
CASSIDHPARTVNQPQHF TGTGCCAGTAGTATAGATCACCCCGCAAGGACGGTAAATCAGCCCCAGCATTTT - - TRBJ1-5 TRBV19
CSARVEQFF TGCAGTGCTAGAGTAGAGCAGTTCTTC - - TRBJ2-1 TRBV20-1
CASSRQGNEKLFF TGTGCCAGCAGTCGACAGGGTAATGAAAAACTGTTTTTT TRBD1 - TRBJ1-4 TRBV6-5
CASSLEEGYEQYF TGTGCCAGCAGCTTAGAGGAGGGCTACGAGCAGTACTTC - - TRBJ2-7 TRBV7-2
CASSVGMGAAGNTIYF TGTGCCAGCAGCGTAGGTATGGGGGCTGCTGGAAACACCATATATTTT - once TRBJ1-3 TRBV9